This T cell receptor (beta chain) was captured by sequencing in a study of T cell repertoires in cytomegalovirus infection. As for the study in general: Public TCR beta signatures were indicative of both CMV infection and a matching HLA type.

This clonotype was found many times. As yet, its antigen is unknown. Whole-study findings and limits: The ex vivo response showed dominance by HLA-C-restricted CMV-specific TCR beta clonotypes.

The germline V gene encodes CDR1 LNHNV and CDR2 YYDKDF (reference sequence). The V gene end was trimmed by 6 bases and the J gene end by 5 bases; junction bases not matched to a gene: 16. The CDR3 is 18 amino acids. TCRdb reanalysed the reads using MiXCR and keeps one entry per CDR3 protein. The table includes hundreds of thousands of distinct CDR3 sequences, roughly 34% detected once. The sample in question was cultured PBMCs, obtained from culture after CMV antigen stimulation. The source is a human donor in good health (CMV status not recorded). Some clones in this sample may be carry-over from other donors' samples. V usage is TRBV15 and J usage is TRBJ2-5, with TRBD2 matching over 12 bases. The CDR3 protein is CATSSRLAGVSIGETQYF. CDR3 nucleotides: TGTGCCACCAGTTCAAGACTAGCGGGAGTTTCGATCGGGGAGACCCAGTACTTC.